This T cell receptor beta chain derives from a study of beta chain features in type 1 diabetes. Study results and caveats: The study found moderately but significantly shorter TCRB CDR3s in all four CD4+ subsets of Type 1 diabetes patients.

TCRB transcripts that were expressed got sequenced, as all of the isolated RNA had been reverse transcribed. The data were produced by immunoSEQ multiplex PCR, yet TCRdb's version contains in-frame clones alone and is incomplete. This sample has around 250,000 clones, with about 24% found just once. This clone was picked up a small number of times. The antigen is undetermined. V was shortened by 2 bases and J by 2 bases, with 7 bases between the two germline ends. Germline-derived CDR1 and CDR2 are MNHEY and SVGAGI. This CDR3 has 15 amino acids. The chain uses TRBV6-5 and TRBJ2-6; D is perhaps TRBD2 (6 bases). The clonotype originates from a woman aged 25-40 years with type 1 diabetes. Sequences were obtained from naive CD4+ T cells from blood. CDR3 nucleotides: TGTGCCAGCAGTTACGCGGGGACTGGGGCCAACGTCCTGACTTTC. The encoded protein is CASSYAGTGANVLTF.